The rows below give T cell receptor beta chains drawn from one sample of a study of T cell responses to AZD1222 COVID-19 vaccine. TCRdb's copy holds only in-frame clones and misses some; the assay was immunoSEQ multiplex PCR. Among about 86,000 clones listed, roughly 80% were seen once. The material was peripheral blood, obtained on day 0 of AZD1222 vaccination. Every receptor here comes from an adult in good health. The CDR3 runs from the conserved cysteine through the conserved F or W. The order of the fields is V gene, clone size, J gene, D gene, CDR3 DNA, CDR3 protein. The D gene is left open where the match is weak. Clone size, where shown, is once, few, many, or a class for clones that have expanded.

TRBV7-6	few	TRBJ2-5	TRBD2	TGTGCCAGCAGCTTAGCGCAAGGACTAGCGGTCCGGGAGACCCAGTACTTC	CASSLAQGLAVRETQYF
TRBV7-9	.	TRBJ2-7	.	TGTGCCAGCAGCTTAGGAGACAGAAAATCCTACGAGCAGTACTTC	CASSLGDRKSYEQYF
TRBV3-1/TRBV3-2	few	TRBJ1-1	.	TGTGCCAGCAGCCATTGGGAAACGAACACTGAAGCTTTCTTT	CASSHWETNTEAFF
TRBV11-3	once	TRBJ1-1	.	TGTGCCAGCAGCTTTTTCGAGGAGAACACTGAAGCTTTCTTT	CASSFFEENTEAFF
TRBV24-1	few	TRBJ2-3	.	TGTGCCACGGAAGGAGGGGTAGCAGATACGCAGTATTTT	CATEGGVADTQYF
TRBV18	few	TRBJ1-4	TRBD1	TGTGCCAGCTCACCAGGGACAGGGGCAGAAAAACTGTTTTTT	CASSPGTGAEKLFF
TRBV6-5	.	TRBJ1-5	.	TGTGCCAGCAGTCCGACAGGCTGGTATCAGCCCCAGCATTTT	CASSPTGWYQPQHF
TRBV5-4	.	TRBJ2-1	TRBD1	TGTGCCAGCAGCTTTAGGGTAGGACAGGGCTACAATGAGCAGTTCTTC	CASSFRVGQGYNEQFF
TRBV29-1	.	TRBJ1-2	TRBD1	TGCAGCGTATTACTACAGGGGACCTATGGCTACACCTTC	CSVLLQGTYGYTF
TRBV28	.	TRBJ2-7	.	TGTGCCAGCAGTTCACCGGGAATGGGAAGCTACGAGCAGTACTTC	CASSSPGMGSYEQYF
TRBV4-3	medium-sized	TRBJ2-5	TRBD1	TGCGCCAGCAGCCAAGATGAGGGGGCGCGAGAGACCCAGTACTTC	CASSQDEGARETQYF
TRBV6-4	.	TRBJ2-3	.	TGTGCCAGCAGTGCGATAGGGGGGGGAGCAGATACGCAGTATTTT	CASSAIGGGADTQYF
TRBV12-5	.	TRBJ2-1	.	TGTGCTAGTGGTTTGGTTCCGATGGGGGGACATCTTTACAATGAGCAGTTCTTC	CASGLVPMGGHLYNEQFF
TRBV5-4	.	TRBJ1-2	TRBD1	TGTGCCAGCAGCCAGGGACAGGGAGAGACTAACTATGGCTACACCTTC	CASSQGQGETNYGYTF
TRBV5-1	.	TRBJ2-5	TRBD1	TGCGCCAGCAGCTCGGGACAGCAAGAGACCCAGTACTTC	CASSSGQQETQYF
TRBV2	.	TRBJ2-7	TRBD1	TGTGCCAGCAGGACCGGGACAGGGACCCACGAGCAGTACTTC	CASRTGTGTHEQYF
TRBV18	.	TRBJ2-7	TRBD1	TGTGCCAGCTCACCCCCCGGGACAGGAGCCTACGAGCAGTACTTC	CASSPPGTGAYEQYF
TRBV14	.	TRBJ2-7	TRBD2	TGTGCCAGCAGCCAATCATCGGCCCTAGCGGGAGATATGCAGTACTTC	CASSQSSALAGDMQYF
TRBV27	.	TRBJ2-1	TRBD2	TGTGCCAGCAGAGGACTAGCGGGAGGGGACTACAATGAGCAGTTCTTC	CASRGLAGGDYNEQFF
TRBV7-2	once	TRBJ2-3	TRBD2	TGTGCCAGCAGCCTGGGAGGGAGGGCAGATACGCAGTATTTT	CASSLGGRADTQYF
TRBV5-1	.	TRBJ1-2	TRBD1	TGCGCCAGCAGCCCGAGGCCCCAACAGGGGGATCTCTATGGCTACACCTTC	CASSPRPQQGDLYGYTF
TRBV11-2	.	TRBJ2-5	TRBD2	TGTGCCAGCAGCTTAGGATCTAGCGGGCAAGAGACCCAGTACTTC	CASSLGSSGQETQYF
TRBV6-2/TRBV6-3	.	TRBJ2-1	.	TGTGCCAGCAGTATGCAACACGGGAGCTCCTACAATGAGCAGTTCTTC	CASSMQHGSSYNEQFF
TRBV10-3	.	TRBJ2-1	TRBD2	TGTGCCAGCGGGACTAGCGGGAGCAATGAGCAGTTCTTC	CASGTSGSNEQFF
TRBV6-5	few	TRBJ2-7	.	TGTGCCAGCAGTTACAACGGAGCCTACGAGCAGTACTTC	CASSYNGAYEQYF
TRBV10-3	.	TRBJ2-7	TRBD1	TGTGCCATCAGGAACGACAGGGTTTGGGGCGAGCAGTACTTC	CAIRNDRVWGEQYF
TRBV7-2	.	TRBJ1-4	.	TGTGCCAGCAGCTTTAGGCTAACTAATGAAAAACTGTTTTTT	CASSFRLTNEKLFF
TRBV5-4	.	TRBJ2-5	.	TGTGCCAGCAGCTTGGCGGGAGCAGAGACCCAGTACTTC	CASSLAGAETQYF
TRBV11-2	few	TRBJ2-1	TRBD1	TGTGCCAGCAGCAGGGGACAGGCATACAATGAGCAGTTCTTC	CASSRGQAYNEQFF
TRBV2	.	TRBJ1-1	.	TGTGCCAGCAGTGGAGCCGGGACACTAACTTACACTGAAGCTTTCTTT	CASSGAGTLTYTEAFF
TRBV3-1/TRBV3-2	.	TRBJ1-6	TRBD1	TGTGCCAGCAGCCAGCGGGACAGGCAGGGTTCACCCCTCCACTTT	CASSQRDRQGSPLHF
TRBV29-1	medium-sized	TRBJ2-1	.	TGCAGCGTTTCTCAGAATGAGCAGTTCTTC	CSVSQNEQFF
TRBV29-1	.	TRBJ2-1	TRBD2	TGCAGCGTTGGGGTGAGCGGGAGTAAGTACAATGAGCAGTTCTTC	CSVGVSGSKYNEQFF
TRBV2	.	TRBJ2-2	TRBD2	TGTGCCAGCAGCCCGGGAGGGCCGGGTACCGGGGAGCTGTTTTTT	CASSPGGPGTGELFF
TRBV27	.	TRBJ1-2	.	TGTGCCAGCAGTTCCTTAACAGGGAACTACTATGGCTACACCTTC	CASSSLTGNYYGYTF
TRBV4-1	.	TRBJ2-1	.	TGCGCCAGCAGCCAAGAGGGTCCGGGAGCCTACAATGAGCAGTTCTTC	CASSQEGPGAYNEQFF
TRBV9	.	TRBJ2-7	TRBD1	TGTGCCAGCAGCGTAGGACAGGGCACCGGGGAGCAGTACTTC	CASSVGQGTGEQYF
TRBV7-9	.	TRBJ1-1	.	TGTGCCAGCAGCTTAGGGGTAGCTGAAGCTTTCTTT	CASSLGVAEAFF
TRBV4-1	.	TRBJ1-4	.	TGCGCCAGCAGTCCCGGGACTCTTCGCGGCGATAATGAAAAACTGTTTTTT	CASSPGTLRGDNEKLFF
TRBV4-3	.	TRBJ2-3	.	TGCGCCAGCAGCCAAGGAGGGATTAGCACAGATACGCAGTATTTT	CASSQGGISTDTQYF
TRBV27	.	TRBJ2-7	TRBD1	TGTGCCAGCAGTCCCTATCCAGGACAGGGTTCCTACGAGCAGTACTTC	CASSPYPGQGSYEQYF
TRBV7-9	few	TRBJ2-2	.	TGTGCCAGCAGTTCAAGGGGGAGTACCAACACCGGGGAGCTGTTTTTT	CASSSRGSTNTGELFF
TRBV14	.	TRBJ2-3	.	TGTGCCAGCAGACCTAGCGGCACAGATACGCAGTATTTT	CASRPSGTDTQYF
TRBV29-1	.	TRBJ1-1	.	TGCAGCGTTGAAGATGGTCTCGGGTCAGAAGCTTTCTTT	CSVEDGLGSEAFF
TRBV5-1	.	TRBJ2-7	.	TGCGCCAGCAGCTTGGCCCAGGACGTTTCCCACGAGCAGTACTTC	CASSLAQDVSHEQYF
TRBV5-1	.	TRBJ2-1	TRBD2	TGCGCCAGCAGCTTGGTACTAGCGGACAATGAGCAGTTCTTC	CASSLVLADNEQFF
TRBV19	medium-sized	TRBJ1-5	.	TGTGCCAGTAGTATGGGTAGAGATCAGCCCCAGCATTTT	CASSMGRDQPQHF
TRBV19	.	TRBJ1-4	TRBD1	TGTGCCAGTAGTATAGATGCCACAGGGGGCCCTAATGAAAAACTGTTTTTT	CASSIDATGGPNEKLFF
TRBV6-4	.	TRBJ1-2	TRBD1	TGTGCCAGCAGACTGACAGGGGTTGGTGGCTACACCTTC	CASRLTGVGGYTF
TRBV3-1/TRBV3-2	.	TRBJ1-2	.	TGTGCCAGCAGCCAAGATAGAAGGGGCCGTGGGAACTATGGCTACACCTTC	CASSQDRRGRGNYGYTF
TRBV5-1	.	TRBJ2-3	TRBD2	TGCGCCAGCAGCGTTCAAATGAGTGGGGGGGCAGATACGCAGTATTTT	CASSVQMSGGADTQYF
TRBV27	.	TRBJ1-2	TRBD1	TGTGCCAGCAGTTTTAACCGAGACAGGGGAGGGGGCGGCTACACCTTC	CASSFNRDRGGGGYTF
TRBV5-1	.	TRBJ1-1	.	TGCGCCAGCACGGCAGTACTAAACACTGAAGCTTTCTTT	CASTAVLNTEAFF